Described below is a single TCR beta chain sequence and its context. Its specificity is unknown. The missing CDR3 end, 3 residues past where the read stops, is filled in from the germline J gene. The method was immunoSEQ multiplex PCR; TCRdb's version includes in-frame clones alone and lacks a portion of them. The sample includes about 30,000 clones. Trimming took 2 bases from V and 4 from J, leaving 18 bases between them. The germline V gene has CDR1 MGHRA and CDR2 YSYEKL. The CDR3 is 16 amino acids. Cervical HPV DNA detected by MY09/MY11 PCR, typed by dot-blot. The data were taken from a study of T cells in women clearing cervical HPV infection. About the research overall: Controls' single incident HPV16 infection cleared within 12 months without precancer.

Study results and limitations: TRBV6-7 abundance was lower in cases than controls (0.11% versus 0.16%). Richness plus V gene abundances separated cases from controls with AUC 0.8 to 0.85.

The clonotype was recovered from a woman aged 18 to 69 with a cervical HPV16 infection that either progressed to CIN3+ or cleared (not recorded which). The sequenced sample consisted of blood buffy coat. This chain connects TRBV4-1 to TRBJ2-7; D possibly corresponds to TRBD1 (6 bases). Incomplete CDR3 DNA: TGCGCCAGCAGCCAACGCCGGGACACCGGCGGGTACGAG. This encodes CASSQRRDTGGYE. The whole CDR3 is CASSQRRDTGGYEQYF.